This T cell receptor beta chain appears in the sequencing data of a study of blood T cell repertoires in COVID-19. Turning to the study itself: T cells, B-cell-depleted T cells, or PBMCs provided the cDNA or gDNA that served as material.

Germline loops: CDR1 MGHDK, CDR2 SYGVNS. Unmatched junction bases numbered 4, after V lost 1 base and J lost 2 bases. The CDR3 runs 17 residues. Original analysis: Scientists estimated how many nucleated cells there were by amplifying reference gene primers. The repertoire was sequenced with immunoSEQ multiplex PCR; TCRdb's copy has only in-frame clones and lacks some. From that table come the V and J calls and clone size; the DNA was used to work out D and trimming. The repertoire has 73,000 or so clones, about four fifths of them found once; the top ten carry about 4.3%. The sample comprised peripheral blood. The chain has TRBV25-1 and TRBJ2-3; 12 bases agree with TRBD2. The receptor comes from an older woman with acute or convalescent COVID-19. The CDR3 reads CASSEFSSGGVTDTQYF. As DNA, the CDR3 is TGTGCCAGCAGTGAATTCTCTAGCGGGGGGGTCACAGATACGCAGTATTTT.